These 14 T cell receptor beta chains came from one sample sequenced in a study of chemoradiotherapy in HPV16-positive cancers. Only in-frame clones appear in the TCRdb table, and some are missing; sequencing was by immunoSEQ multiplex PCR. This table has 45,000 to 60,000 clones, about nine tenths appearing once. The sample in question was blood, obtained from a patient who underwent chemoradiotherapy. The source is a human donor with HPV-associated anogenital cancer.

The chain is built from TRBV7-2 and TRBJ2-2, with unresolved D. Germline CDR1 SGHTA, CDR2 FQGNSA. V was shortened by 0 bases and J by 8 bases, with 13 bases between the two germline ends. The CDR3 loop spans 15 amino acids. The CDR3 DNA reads TGTGCCAGCAGCTTAGCCCGCTCCGCTGAAGGGGAGCTGTTTTTT. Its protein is CASSLARSAEGELFF.

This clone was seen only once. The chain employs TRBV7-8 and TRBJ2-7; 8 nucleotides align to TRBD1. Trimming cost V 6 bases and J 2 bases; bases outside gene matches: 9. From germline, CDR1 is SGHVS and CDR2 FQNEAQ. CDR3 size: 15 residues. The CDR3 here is CASRPGQAAPYEQYF. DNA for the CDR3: TGTGCCAGCAGACCGGGACAGGCAGCTCCCTACGAGCAGTACTTC.

The CDR3 loop reads CASSIDWQGTGELFF. In DNA, the CDR3 is TGTGCCAGTAGTATAGATTGGCAAGGCACCGGGGAGCTGTTTTTT. V usage is TRBV19 and J usage is TRBJ2-2, with D unresolved. CDR1 and CDR2 from the germline V gene are LNHDA and SQIVND (reference sequence). Trimming pared 0 bases from V and 4 bases from J, leaving 9 bases between. The CDR3 covers 15 residues.

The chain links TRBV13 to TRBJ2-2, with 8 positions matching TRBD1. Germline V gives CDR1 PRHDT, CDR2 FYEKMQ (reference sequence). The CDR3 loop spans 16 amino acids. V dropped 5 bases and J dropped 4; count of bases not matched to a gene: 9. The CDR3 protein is CASSTRQGLATGELFF. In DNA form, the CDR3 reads TGTGCCAGCAGCACCAGACAGGGGCTGGCCACCGGGGAGCTGTTTTTT.

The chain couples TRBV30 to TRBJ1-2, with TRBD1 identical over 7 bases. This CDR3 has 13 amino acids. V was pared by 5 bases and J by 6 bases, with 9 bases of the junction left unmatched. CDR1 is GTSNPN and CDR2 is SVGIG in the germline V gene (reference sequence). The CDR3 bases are TGTGCCTGGGCCCGACAGGGATGGGATGGCTACACCTTC. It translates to CAWARQGWDGYTF.

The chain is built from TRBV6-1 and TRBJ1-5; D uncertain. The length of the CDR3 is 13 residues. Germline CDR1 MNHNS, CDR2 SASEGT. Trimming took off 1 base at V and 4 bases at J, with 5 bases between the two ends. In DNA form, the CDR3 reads TGTGCCAGCAGTGAAGTGGCTAATCAGCCCCAGCATTTT. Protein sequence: CASSEVANQPQHF.

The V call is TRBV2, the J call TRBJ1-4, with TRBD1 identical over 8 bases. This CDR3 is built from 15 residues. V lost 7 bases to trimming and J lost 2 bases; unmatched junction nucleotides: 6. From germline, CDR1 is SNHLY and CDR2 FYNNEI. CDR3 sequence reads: CASKSQGATNEKLFF. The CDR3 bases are TGTGCCAGCAAGAGCCAGGGGGCTACTAATGAAAAACTGTTTTTT.

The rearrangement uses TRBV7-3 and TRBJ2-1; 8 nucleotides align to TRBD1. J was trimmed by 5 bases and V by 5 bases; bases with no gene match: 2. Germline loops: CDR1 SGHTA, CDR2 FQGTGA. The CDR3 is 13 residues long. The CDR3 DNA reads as TGTGCCAGCAGCCCGGACAGGGACAATGAGCAGTTCTTC. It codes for CASSPDRDNEQFF.

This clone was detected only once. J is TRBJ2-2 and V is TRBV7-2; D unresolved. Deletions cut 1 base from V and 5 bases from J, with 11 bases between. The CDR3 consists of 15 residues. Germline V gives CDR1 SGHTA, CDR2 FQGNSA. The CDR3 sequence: CASSLDARRTGELFF. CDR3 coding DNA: TGTGCCAGCAGCTTAGATGCCCGGCGGACCGGGGAGCTGTTTTTT.

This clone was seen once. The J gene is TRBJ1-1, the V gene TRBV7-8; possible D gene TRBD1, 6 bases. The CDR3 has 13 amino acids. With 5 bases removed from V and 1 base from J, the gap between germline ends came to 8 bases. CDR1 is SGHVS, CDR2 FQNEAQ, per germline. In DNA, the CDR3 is TGTGCCAGCAGCCTGGGACAGAACACTGAAGCTTTCTTT. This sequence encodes CASSLGQNTEAFF. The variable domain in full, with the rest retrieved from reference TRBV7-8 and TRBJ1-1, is GAGVSQSPRYKVAKRGQDVALRCDPISGHVSLFWYQQALGQGPEFLTYFQNEAQLDKSGLPSDRFFAERPEGSVSTLKIQRTQQEDSAVYLCASSLGQNTEAFFGQGTRLTVV.

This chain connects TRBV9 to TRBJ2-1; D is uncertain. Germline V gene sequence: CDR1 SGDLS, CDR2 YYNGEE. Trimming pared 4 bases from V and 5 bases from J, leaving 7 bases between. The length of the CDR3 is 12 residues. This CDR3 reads CASSIGHNEQFF. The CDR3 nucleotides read TGTGCCAGCAGCATCGGGCACAATGAGCAGTTCTTC.

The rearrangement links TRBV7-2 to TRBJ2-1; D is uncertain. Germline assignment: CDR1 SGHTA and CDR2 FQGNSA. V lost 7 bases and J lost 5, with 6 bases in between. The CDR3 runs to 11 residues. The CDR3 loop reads CASTEHNEQFF. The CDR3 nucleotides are TGTGCCAGCACGGAGCACAATGAGCAGTTCTTC.

CDR3 in amino acids: CASSYSRTGTGGYTF. CDR3 DNA: TGTGCCAGCAGTTACTCCCGGACAGGGACGGGCGGCTACACCTTC. The chain is built from TRBV6-6 and TRBJ1-2; 8 nucleotides agree with TRBD1. After removal of 0 bases from V and 8 bases from J, the junction contained 8 bases not matched to a gene. This CDR3 is built from 15 residues. Germline lookup yields CDR1 MNHNY and CDR2 SVGAGI (reference sequence).

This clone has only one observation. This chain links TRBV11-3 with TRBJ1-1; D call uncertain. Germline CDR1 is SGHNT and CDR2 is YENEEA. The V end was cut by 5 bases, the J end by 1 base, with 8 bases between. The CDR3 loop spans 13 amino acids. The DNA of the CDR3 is TGTGCCAGCAGCGTCACTCAGAACACTGAAGCTTTCTTT. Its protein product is CASSVTQNTEAFF.